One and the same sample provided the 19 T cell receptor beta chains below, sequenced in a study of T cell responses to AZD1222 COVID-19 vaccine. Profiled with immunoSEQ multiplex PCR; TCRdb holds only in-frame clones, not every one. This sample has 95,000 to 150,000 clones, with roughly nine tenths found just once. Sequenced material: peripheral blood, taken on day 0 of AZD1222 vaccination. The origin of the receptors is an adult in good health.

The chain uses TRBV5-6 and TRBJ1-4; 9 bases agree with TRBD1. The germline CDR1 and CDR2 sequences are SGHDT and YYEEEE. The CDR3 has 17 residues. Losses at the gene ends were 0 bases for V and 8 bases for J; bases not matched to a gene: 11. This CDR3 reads CASSLAGSGQGGEKLFF. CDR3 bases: TGTGCCAGCAGCTTGGCGGGTTCGGGACAGGGAGGGGAAAAACTGTTTTTT.

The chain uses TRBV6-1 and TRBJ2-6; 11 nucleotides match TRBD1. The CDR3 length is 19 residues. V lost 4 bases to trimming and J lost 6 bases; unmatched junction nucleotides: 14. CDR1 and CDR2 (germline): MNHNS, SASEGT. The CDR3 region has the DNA TGTGCCAGCAGTGTGATTGGTGGACAGGGGGCCTACGTGGCCAACGTCCTGACTTTC. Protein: CASSVIGGQGAYVANVLTF.

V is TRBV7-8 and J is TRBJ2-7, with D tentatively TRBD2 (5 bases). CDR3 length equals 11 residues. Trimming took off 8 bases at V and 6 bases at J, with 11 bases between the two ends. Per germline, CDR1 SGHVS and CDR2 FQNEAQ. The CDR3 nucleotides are TGTGCCAGCGGCATGGAGGCCGAGCAGTACTTC. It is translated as CASGMEAEQYF.

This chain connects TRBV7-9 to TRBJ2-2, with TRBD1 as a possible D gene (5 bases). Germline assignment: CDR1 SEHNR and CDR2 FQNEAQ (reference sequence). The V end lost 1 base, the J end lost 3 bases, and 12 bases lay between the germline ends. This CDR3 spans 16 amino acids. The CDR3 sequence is CASSLVSGFDTGELFF. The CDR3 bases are TGTGCCAGCAGCTTAGTTTCAGGGTTCGACACCGGGGAGCTGTTTTTT.

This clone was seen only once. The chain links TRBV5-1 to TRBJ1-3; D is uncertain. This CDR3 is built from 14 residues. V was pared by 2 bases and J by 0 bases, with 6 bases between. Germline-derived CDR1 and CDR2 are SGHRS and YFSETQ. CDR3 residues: CASSLAGSGNTIYF. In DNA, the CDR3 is TGCGCCAGCAGCTTAGCAGGCTCTGGAAACACCATATATTTT.

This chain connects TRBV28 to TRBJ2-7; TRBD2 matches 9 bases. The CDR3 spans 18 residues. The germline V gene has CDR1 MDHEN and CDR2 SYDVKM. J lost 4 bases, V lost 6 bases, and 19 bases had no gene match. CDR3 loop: CASRTPVGAGGPRYEQYF. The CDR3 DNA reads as TGTGCCAGCAGGACCCCGGTTGGGGCGGGAGGGCCAAGATACGAGCAGTACTTC.

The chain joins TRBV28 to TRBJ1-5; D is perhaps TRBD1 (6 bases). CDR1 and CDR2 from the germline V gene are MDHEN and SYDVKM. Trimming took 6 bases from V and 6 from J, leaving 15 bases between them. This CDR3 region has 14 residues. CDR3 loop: CASSGGGLGQPQHF. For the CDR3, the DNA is TGTGCCAGCAGCGGCGGGGGGCTGGGTCAGCCCCAGCATTTT.

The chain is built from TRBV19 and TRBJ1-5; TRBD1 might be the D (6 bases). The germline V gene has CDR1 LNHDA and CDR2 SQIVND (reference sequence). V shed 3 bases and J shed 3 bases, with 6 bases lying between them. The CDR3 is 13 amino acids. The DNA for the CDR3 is TGTGCCAGTAGTATGGGGGCCAATCAGCCCCAGCATTTT. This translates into CASSMGANQPQHF.

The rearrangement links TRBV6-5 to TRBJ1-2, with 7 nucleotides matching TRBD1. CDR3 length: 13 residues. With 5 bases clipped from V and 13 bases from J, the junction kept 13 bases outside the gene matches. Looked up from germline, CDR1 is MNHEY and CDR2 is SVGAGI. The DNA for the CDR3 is TGTGCCAGCAGTCCTTTGGGGGACAGCGCCGGCACCTTC. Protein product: CASSPLGDSAGTF.

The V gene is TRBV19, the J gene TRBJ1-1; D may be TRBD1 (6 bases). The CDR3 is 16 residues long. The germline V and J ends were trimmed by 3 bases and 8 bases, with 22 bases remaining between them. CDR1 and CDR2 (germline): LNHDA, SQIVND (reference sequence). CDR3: CASSMAPGHWKPEAFF. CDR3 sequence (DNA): TGTGCCAGTAGTATGGCCCCGGGACATTGGAAGCCGGAAGCTTTCTTT.

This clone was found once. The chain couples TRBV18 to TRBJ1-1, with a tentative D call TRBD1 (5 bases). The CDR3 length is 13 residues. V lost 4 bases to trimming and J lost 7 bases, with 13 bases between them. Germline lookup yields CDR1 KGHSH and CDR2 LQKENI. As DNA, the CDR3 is TGTGCCAGCTCACTTCGGGACTCTCATGAAGCTTTCTTT. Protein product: CASSLRDSHEAFF.

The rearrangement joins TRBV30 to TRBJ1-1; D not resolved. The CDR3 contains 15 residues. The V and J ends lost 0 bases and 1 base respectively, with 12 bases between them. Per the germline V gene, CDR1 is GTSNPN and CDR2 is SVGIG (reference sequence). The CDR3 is CAWSVQVFRNTEAFF. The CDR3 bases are TGTGCCTGGAGTGTTCAGGTATTTCGGAACACTGAAGCTTTCTTT.

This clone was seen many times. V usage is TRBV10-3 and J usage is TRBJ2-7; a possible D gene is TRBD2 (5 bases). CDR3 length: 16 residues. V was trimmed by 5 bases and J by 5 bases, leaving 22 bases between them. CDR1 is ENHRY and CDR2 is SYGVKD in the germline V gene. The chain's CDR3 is CAISPKPGSLNHEQYF. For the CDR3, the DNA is TGTGCCATCAGTCCCAAACCGGGATCCCTGAACCACGAGCAGTACTTC.

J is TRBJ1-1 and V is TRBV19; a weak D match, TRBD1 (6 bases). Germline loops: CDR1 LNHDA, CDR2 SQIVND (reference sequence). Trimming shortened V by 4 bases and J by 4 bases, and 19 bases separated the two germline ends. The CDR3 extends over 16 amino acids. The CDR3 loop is CASSNRGGSGATEAFF. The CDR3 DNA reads TGTGCCAGTAGTAATAGGGGGGGAAGCGGGGCCACTGAAGCTTTCTTT.

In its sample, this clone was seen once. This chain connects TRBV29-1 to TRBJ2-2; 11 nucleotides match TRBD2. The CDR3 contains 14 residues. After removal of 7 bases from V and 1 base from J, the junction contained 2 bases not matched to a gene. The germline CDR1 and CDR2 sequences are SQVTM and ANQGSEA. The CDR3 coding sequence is TGCAGCGCGACTAGCGGGATGAACACCGGGGAGCTGTTTTTT. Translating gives CSATSGMNTGELFF.

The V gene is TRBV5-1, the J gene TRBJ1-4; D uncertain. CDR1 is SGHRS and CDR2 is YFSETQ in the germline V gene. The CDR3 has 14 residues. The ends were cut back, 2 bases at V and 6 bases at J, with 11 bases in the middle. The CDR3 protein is CASSFSSGDEKLFF. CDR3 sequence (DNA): TGCGCCAGCAGCTTTTCGTCGGGAGATGAAAAACTGTTTTTT.

The CDR3 bases are TGTGCCAGCACTATAGGGAACAATCAGCCCCAGCATTTT. Residues: CASTIGNNQPQHF. The chain recombines TRBV2 with TRBJ1-5; D not resolved. The V and J ends lost 7 bases and 3 bases respectively, with 10 bases between them. Germline CDR1 is SNHLY and CDR2 is FYNNEI. The CDR3 contains 13 residues.

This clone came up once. In DNA form, the CDR3 reads TGTGCCAGCAGCCCGGCTTGGACAGGGGGCGGGGAGACCCAGTACTTC. Translated: CASSPAWTGGGETQYF. V usage is TRBV5-4 and J usage is TRBJ2-5, with 11 bases lining up with TRBD1. This CDR3 has 16 amino acids. Germline CDR1 and CDR2: SGHNT and YYREEE (reference sequence). V was clipped by 4 bases and J by 5 bases; unmatched bases: 10.

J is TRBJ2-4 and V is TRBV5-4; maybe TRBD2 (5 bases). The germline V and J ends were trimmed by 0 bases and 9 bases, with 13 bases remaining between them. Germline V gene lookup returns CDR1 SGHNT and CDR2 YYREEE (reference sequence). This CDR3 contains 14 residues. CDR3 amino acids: CASSLDRGEGIQYF. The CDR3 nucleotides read TGTGCCAGCAGCTTGGACCGGGGTGAAGGCATTCAGTACTTC.